A selection of T cell receptor beta chains follows, all from one sample in a study of low-dose radiotherapy and immunotherapy resistance in tumors. TCRdb fed the reads into MiXCR, producing one record per CDR3 protein. The sample holds under 95,000 distinct CDR3 sequences; 15% to 20% are singletons and the top ten take 2.8%. Sequencing used PBMCs, obtained before treatment. Receptors were obtained from a male donor with prostate cancer. The CDR3 runs from the conserved cysteine through the conserved F or W. The D gene is left open where the match is weak. Some rows mark clone size as missing; the rest say once, few, many or name a class of expanded clone.

J,V,D,size,length,DNA,CDR3
TRBJ1-1,TRBV5-1,.,many,13,TGCGCCAGCAGTGGCCTGGCGGACACTGAAGCTTTCTTT,CASSGLADTEAFF
TRBJ2-1,TRBV7-8,.,many,13,TGTGCCAGCAGCTTAGCGACCCGTCGGGAGCAGTTCTTC,CASSLATRREQFF
TRBJ1-1,TRBV6-2/TRBV6-3,.,.,12,TGTGCCAGCAGCACTGGGTCCACTGAAGCTTTCTTT,CASSTGSTEAFF
TRBJ2-2,TRBV6-5,.,many,17,TGTGCCAGCAGTTACGGGGTTAACAGGGCTAACACCGGGGAGCTGTTTTTT,CASSYGVNRANTGELFF
TRBJ2-7,TRBV6-2/TRBV6-3,.,many,13,TGTGCCAGCAGAATCGGACTGTATAGCGAGCAGTACTTC,CASRIGLYSEQYF
TRBJ2-3,TRBV14,.,many,13,TGTGCCAGCAGCCAAGTGGATCAGAACCCGCAGTATTTT,CASSQVDQNPQYF
TRBJ2-1,TRBV4-2,TRBD2,many,15,TGTGCCAGCAGCCCGAGGACTAGCGGGGGTAATGAGCAGTTCTTC,CASSPRTSGGNEQFF
TRBJ2-7,TRBV15,.,.,15,TGTGCCACCAGCATCTTTTGGACAGCCTCCTACGAGCAGTACTTC,CATSIFWTASYEQYF
TRBJ1-1,TRBV6-2/TRBV6-3,.,many,13,TGTGCCAGCAGAACCTTATGGAACACTGAAGCTTTCTTT,CASRTLWNTEAFF
TRBJ2-3,TRBV14,TRBD2,many,16,TGTGCCAGCAGCCCGGTAGGGAGGGCCTACACAGATACGCAGTATTTT,CASSPVGRAYTDTQYF
TRBJ2-5,TRBV4-1,.,many,14,TGCGCCAGCAGCCTTACAGGGCTAAAAGAGACCCAGTACTTC,CASSLTGLKETQYF
TRBJ1-5,TRBV19,TRBD1,many,14,TGTGCCAGTATACCCACAGGGGCACGTCAGCCCCGGCATTTT,CASIPTGARQPRHF
TRBJ2-3,TRBV20-1,.,many,16,TGCAGTGTATTACGTGAGGCGGGGTCTAGCACAGATACGCAGTATTTT,CSVLREAGSSTDTQYF
TRBJ2-2,TRBV29-1,TRBD2,many,16,TGCAGCGTTGAAGAATCAGCGGGGAGTTTTCCCGGGGAGCTGTTTTTT,CSVEESAGSFPGELFF
TRBJ1-6,TRBV2,TRBD1,many,15,TGTGCCAGCAGTGAAGCGCGGGACAGCAATTCACCCCTCCACTTT,CASSEARDSNSPLHF
TRBJ1-2,TRBV6-6,TRBD1,many,14,TGTGCCAGCAGCCCGGACAGGGGCCTCTATGGCTACACCTTC,CASSPDRGLYGYTF